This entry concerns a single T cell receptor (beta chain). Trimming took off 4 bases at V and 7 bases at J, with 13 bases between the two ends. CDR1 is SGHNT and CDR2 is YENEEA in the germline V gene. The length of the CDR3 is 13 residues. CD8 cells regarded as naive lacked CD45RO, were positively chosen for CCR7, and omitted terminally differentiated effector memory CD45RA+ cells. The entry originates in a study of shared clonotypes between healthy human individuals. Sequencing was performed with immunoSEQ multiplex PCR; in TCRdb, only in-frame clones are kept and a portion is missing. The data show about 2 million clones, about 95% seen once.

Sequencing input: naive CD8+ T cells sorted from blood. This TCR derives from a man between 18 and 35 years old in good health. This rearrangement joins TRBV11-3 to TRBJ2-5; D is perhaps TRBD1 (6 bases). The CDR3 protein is CASSYEGVGTQYF. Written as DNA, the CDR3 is TGTGCCAGCAGCTACGAGGGGGTCGGGACCCAGTACTTC.